The clone carrying this T cell receptor beta chain was seen a single time. The V gene lost 3 bases and the J gene lost 0 bases, with 14 bases spanning the gap. The germline CDR1 and CDR2 sequences are DFQATT and SNEGSKA (reference sequence). This CDR3 region has 15 residues. MiXCR, applied by TCRdb to the RACE reads, yields one record per CDR3 protein. The sample shows about 82,000 distinct CDR3 sequences, 10% to 15% of them seen only once. The entry originates in a study of human T cells and chemical hapten exposure. In the study overall: Women made up most patients, who had alopecia areata, totalis or universalis. The variation in per-sample TCR yields arose mainly from small differences in pooled library volumes.

The time point denotes: patch test 3, about 24 weeks after DPC sensitization. Treatment defined: therapeutic diphenylcyclopropenone sensitization with weekly scalp DPC. Sequences were derived from whole blood, sampled in connection with sensitization to the hapten diphenylcyclopropenone (DPC). The source is a woman in her 50s with alopecia areata. Some clones in this sample may be carry-over from other donors' samples. V gene TRBV20-1 combines with J gene TRBJ1-1; perhaps TRBD1 as D (6 bases). As DNA, the CDR3 is TGCAGTGCTAGTAGATCAGGGGCTATGAACACTGAAGCTTTCTTT. Its protein product is CSASRSGAMNTEAFF.